This T cell receptor beta chain was obtained from a study of cytomegalovirus exposure and HLA in healthy donors. This clone was detected once. The antigen is unknown. 60 Vbeta and 13 Jbeta primers were used in PCR. TCRdb's copy holds only in-frame clones and misses some; the assay was immunoSEQ multiplex PCR. The sample consists of more than 95,000 clones, around 80% of them appearing once. Germline V gene sequence: CDR1 SGHRS, CDR2 YFSETQ. The CDR3 runs 14 residues. J was trimmed by 7 bases and V by 2 bases; bases with no gene match: 9. General study findings and limits: A cluster of highly shared sequence variants was likely a sequencing artifact. Association with HLA alleles at 0.05 false discovery rate was found for 16,951 TCR beta sequences in a later analysis. Follow-up analysis later connected one missense variant in DCLRE1C with trimming of TCR beta V- and J-genes.

This chain connects TRBV5-1 to TRBJ2-7; TRBD2 matches at 7 bases. The sample consisted of PBMCs. The origin of this receptor is a man aged 40-49 years in good health and CMV-seropositive. For the CDR3, the DNA is TGCGCCAGCAGCTTCGGGGGGAACTATGGGGAGCAGTACTTC. Translating gives CASSFGGNYGEQYF.